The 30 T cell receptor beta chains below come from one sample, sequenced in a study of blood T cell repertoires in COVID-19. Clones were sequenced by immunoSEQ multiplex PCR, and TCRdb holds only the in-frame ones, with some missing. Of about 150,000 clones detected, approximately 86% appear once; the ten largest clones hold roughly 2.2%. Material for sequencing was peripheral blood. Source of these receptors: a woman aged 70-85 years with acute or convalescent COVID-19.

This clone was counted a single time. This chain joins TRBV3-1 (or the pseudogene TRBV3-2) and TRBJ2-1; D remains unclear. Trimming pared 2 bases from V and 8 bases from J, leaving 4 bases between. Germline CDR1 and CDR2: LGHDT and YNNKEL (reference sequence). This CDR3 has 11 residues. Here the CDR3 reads CASSQRYEQFF. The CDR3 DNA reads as TGTGCCAGCAGCCAACGGTATGAGCAGTTCTTC.

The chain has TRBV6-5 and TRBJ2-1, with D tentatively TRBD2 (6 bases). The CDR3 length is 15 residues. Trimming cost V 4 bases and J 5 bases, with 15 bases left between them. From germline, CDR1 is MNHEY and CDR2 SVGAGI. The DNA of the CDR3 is TGTGCCAGCAGTTTGCGGGGAGAACTGCACAATGAGCAGTTCTTC. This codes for CASSLRGELHNEQFF.

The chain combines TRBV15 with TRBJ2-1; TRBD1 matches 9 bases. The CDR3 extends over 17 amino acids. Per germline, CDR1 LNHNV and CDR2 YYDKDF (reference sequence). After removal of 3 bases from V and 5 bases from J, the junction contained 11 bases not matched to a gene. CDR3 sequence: CATSRGFLGTGNNEQFF. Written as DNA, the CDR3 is TGTGCCACCAGCAGGGGATTCCTCGGGACAGGGAACAATGAGCAGTTCTTC.

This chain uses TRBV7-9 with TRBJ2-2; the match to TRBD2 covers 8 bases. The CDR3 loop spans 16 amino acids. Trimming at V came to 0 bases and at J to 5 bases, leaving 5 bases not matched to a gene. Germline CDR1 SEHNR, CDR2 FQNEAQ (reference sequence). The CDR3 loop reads CASSLASGGGTGELFF. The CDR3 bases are TGTGCCAGCAGCTTAGCAAGCGGGGGAGGAACCGGGGAGCTGTTTTTT. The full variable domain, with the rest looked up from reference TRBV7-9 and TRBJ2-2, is DTGVSQNPRHKITKRGQNVTFRCDPISEHNRLYWYRQTLGQGPEFLTYFQNEAQLEKSRLLSDRFSAERPKGSFSTLEIQRTEQGDSAMYLCASSLASGGGTGELFFGEGSRLTVL.

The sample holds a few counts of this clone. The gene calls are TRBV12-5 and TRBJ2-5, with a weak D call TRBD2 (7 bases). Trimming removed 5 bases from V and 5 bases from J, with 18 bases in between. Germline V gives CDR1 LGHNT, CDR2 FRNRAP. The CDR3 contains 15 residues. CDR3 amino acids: CASGPGGGGYETQYF. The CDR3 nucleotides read TGTGCTAGTGGTCCGGGGGGCGGGGGCTACGAGACCCAGTACTTC. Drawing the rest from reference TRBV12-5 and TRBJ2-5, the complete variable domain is DARVTQTPRHKVTEMGQEVTMRCQPILGHNTVFWYRQTMMQGLELLAYFRNRAPLDDSGMPKDRFSAEMPDATLATLKIQPSEPRDSAVYFCASGPGGGGYETQYFGPGTRLLVL.

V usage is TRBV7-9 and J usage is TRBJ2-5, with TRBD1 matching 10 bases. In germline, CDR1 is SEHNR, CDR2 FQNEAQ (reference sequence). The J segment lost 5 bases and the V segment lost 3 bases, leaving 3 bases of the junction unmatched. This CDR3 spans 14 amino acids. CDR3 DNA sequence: TGTGCCAGCAGCTTCGGACAGGGGGTTGAGACCCAGTACTTC. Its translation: CASSFGQGVETQYF.

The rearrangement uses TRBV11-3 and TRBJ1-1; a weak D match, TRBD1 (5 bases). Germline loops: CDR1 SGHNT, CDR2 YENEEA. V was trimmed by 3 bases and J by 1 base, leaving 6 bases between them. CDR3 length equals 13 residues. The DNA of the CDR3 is TGTGCCAGCAGCTTGCAGGGGAACACTGAAGCTTTCTTT. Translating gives CASSLQGNTEAFF. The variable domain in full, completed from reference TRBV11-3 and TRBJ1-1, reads EAGVVQSPRYKIIEKKQPVAFWCNPISGHNTLYWYLQNLGQGPELLIRYENEEAVDDSQLPKDRFSAERLKGVDSTLKIQPAELGDSAVYLCASSLQGNTEAFFGQGTRLTVV.

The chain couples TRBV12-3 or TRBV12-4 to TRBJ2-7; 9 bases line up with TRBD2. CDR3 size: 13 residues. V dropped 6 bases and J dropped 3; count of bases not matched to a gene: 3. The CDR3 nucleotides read TGTGCCAGCAGCCCAGCGGGGGGCTACGAGCAGTACTTC. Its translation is CASSPAGGYEQYF.

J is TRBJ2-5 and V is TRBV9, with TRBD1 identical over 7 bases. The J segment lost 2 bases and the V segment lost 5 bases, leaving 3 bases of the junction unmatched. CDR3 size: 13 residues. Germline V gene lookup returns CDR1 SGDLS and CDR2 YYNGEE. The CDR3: CASRGQLQETQYF. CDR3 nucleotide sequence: TGTGCCAGCAGGGGACAGCTACAAGAGACCCAGTACTTC.

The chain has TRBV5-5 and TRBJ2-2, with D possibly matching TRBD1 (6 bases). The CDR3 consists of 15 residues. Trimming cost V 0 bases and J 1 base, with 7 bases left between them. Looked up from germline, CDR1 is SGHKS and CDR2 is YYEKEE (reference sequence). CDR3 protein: CASSLGDKNTGELFF. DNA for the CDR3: TGTGCCAGCAGCTTGGGGGACAAGAACACCGGGGAGCTGTTTTTT.

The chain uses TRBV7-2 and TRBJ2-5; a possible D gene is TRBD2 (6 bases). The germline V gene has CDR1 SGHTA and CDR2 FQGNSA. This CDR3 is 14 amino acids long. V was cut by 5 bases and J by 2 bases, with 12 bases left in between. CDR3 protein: CASSPRDSQETQYF. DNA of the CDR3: TGTGCCAGCAGCCCTCGGGACTCACAAGAGACCCAGTACTTC.

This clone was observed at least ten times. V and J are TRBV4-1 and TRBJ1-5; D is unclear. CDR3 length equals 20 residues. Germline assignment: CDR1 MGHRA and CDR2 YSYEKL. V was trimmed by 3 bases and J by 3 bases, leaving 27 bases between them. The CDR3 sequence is CASSHTSAGIGLVNNQPQHF. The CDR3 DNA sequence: TGCGCCAGCAGCCACACAAGCGCGGGTATCGGCCTCGTTAACAATCAGCCCCAGCATTTT.

This CDR3 reads CASSPGTYNTEAFF. The CDR3 bases are TGTGCCAGTAGTCCCGGGACATACAACACTGAAGCTTTCTTT. The V gene is TRBV19, the J gene TRBJ1-1; the D gene is possibly TRBD1 (6 bases). Trimming removed 5 bases from V and 2 bases from J, with 12 bases in between. The germline gives CDR1 LNHDA, CDR2 SQIVND (reference sequence). CDR3 length: 14 residues.

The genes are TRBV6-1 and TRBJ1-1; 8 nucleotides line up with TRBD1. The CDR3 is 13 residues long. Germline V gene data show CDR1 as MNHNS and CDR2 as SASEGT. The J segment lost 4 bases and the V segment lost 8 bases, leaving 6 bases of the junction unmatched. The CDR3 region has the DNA TGTGCCAGCGGCTACAGGGGGGGCACTGAAGCTTTCTTT. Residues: CASGYRGGTEAFF.

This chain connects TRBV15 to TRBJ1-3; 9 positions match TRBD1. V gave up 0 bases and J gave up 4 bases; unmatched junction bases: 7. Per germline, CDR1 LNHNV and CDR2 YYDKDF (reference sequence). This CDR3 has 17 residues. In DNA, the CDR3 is TGTGCCACCAGCAGAGATTACGCGGGACAGGGCGGAAACACCATATATTTT. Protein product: CATSRDYAGQGGNTIYF.

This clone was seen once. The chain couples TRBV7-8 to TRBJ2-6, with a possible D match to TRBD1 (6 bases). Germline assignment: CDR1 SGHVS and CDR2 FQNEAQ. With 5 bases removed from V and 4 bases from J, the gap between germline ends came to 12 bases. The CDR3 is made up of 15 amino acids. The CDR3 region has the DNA TGTGCCAGCAGCAGTACAGGGAGAGGGGCCAACGTCCTGACTTTC. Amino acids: CASSSTGRGANVLTF.

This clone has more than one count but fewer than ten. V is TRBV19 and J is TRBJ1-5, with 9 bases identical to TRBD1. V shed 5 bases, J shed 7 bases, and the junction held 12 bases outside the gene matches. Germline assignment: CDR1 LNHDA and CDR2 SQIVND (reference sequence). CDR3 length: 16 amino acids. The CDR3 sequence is CASSPMDRGSIQPQHF. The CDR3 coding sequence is TGTGCCAGTAGTCCGATGGACAGGGGCAGTATCCAGCCCCAGCATTTT.

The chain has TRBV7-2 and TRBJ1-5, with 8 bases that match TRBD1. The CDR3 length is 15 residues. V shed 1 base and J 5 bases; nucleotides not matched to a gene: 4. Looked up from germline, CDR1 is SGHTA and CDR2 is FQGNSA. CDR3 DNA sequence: TGTGCCAGCAGCTTAGTTCAGGGGGCCGATCAGCCCCAGCATTTT. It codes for CASSLVQGADQPQHF.

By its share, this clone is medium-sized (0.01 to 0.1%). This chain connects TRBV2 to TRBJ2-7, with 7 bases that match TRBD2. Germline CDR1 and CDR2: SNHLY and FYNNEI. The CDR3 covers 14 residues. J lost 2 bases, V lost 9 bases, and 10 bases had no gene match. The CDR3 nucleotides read TGTGCCAGTTCAGGGCGGGGGTCAACCTACGAGCAGTACGTC. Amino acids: CASSGRGSTYEQYV.

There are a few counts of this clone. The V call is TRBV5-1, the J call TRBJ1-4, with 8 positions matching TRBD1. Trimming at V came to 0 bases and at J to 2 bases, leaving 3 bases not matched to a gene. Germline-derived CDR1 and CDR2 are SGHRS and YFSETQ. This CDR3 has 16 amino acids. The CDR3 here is CASSLDQGATNEKLFF. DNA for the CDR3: TGCGCCAGCAGCTTGGATCAGGGGGCGACTAATGAAAAACTGTTTTTT.

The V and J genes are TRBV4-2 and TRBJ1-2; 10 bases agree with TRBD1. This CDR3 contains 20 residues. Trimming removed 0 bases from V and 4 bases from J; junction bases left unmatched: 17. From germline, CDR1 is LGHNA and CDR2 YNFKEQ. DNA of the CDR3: TGTGCCAGCAGCCAAGATATAGTAATCCCGGGACAGGGGTATGGCTATGGCTACACCTTC. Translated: CASSQDIVIPGQGYGYGYTF.

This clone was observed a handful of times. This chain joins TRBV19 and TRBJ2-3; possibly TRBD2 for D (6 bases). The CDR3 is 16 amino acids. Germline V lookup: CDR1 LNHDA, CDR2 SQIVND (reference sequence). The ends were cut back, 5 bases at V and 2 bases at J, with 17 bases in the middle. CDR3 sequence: CASSSRLEGLTDTQYF. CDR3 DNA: TGTGCCAGTAGTTCTCGACTAGAGGGGCTCACAGATACGCAGTATTTT.

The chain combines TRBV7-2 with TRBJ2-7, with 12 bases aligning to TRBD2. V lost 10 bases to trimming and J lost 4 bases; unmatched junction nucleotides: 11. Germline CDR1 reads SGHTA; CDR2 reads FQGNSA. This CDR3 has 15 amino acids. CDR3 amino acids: CATTRELAGGYEQYF. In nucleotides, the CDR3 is TGTGCCACCACACGAGAACTAGCGGGGGGATACGAGCAGTACTTC.

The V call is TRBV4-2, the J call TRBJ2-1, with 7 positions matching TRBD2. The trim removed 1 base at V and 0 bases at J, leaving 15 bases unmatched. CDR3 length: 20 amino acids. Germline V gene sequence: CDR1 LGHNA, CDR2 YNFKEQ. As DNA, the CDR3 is TGTGCCAGCAGCCAAGTTTATAGTCTAGCGGATTTGAGCTCCTACAATGAGCAGTTCTTC. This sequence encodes CASSQVYSLADLSSYNEQFF.

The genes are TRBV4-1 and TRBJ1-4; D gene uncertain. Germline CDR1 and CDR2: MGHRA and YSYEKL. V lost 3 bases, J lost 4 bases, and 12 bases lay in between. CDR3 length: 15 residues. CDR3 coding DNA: TGCGCCAGCAGCCACCTCGCCAGCGATAATGAAAAACTGTTTTTT. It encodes CASSHLASDNEKLFF.

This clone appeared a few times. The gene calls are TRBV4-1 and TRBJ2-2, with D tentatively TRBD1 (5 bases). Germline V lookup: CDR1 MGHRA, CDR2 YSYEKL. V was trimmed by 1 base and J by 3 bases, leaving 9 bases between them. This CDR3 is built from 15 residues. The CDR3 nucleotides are TGCGCCAGCAGCCAAGTAGTCAGGGACACCGGGGAGCTGTTTTTT. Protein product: CASSQVVRDTGELFF.

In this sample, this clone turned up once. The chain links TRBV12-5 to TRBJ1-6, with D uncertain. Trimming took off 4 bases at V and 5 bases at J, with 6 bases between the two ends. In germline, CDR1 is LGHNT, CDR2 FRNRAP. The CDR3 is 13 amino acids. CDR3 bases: TGTGCTAGTGGTTCGGAGGATAATTCACCCCTCCACTTT. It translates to CASGSEDNSPLHF.

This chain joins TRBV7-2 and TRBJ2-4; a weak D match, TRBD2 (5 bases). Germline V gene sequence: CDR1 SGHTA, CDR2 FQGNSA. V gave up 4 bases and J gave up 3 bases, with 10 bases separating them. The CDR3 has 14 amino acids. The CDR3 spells CASSSLEGKNIQYF. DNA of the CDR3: TGTGCCAGCAGCTCTCTCGAGGGCAAAAACATTCAGTACTTC. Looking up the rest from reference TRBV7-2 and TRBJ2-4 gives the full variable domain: GAGVSQSPSNKVTEKGKDVELRCDPISGHTALYWYRQSLGQGLEFLIYFQGNSAPDKSGLPSDRFSAERTGGSVSTLTIQRTQQEDSAVYLCASSSLEGKNIQYFGAGTRLSVL.

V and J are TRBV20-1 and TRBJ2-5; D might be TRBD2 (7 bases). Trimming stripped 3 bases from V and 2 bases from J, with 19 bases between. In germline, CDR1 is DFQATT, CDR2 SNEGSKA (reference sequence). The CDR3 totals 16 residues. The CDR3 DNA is TGCAGTGCTAGTGGCCGCCGGGGGGCCCGACAAGAGACCCAGTACTTC. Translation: CSASGRRGARQETQYF.

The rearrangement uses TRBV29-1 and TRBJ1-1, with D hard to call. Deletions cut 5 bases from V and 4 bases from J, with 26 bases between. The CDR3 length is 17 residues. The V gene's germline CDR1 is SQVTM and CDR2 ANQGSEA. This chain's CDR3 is CSVKHGGNGVLSTEAFF. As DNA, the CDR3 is TGCAGCGTTAAACATGGTGGGAACGGGGTTTTGAGCACTGAAGCTTTCTTT. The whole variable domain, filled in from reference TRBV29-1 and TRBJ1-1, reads SAVISQKPSRDICQRGTSLTIQCQVDSQVTMMFWYRQQPGQSLTLIATANQGSEATYESGFVIDKFPISRPNLTFSTLTVSNMSPEDSSIYLCSVKHGGNGVLSTEAFFGQGTRLTVV.